This record concerns one T cell receptor (beta chain) sequence. The data were produced by immunoSEQ multiplex PCR, yet TCRdb's version contains in-frame clones alone and is incomplete. This table holds over 85,000 clones, more than 90% found once. In germline, CDR1 is SGHAT, CDR2 FQNNGV. Between the trimmed V and J ends, which lost 3 bases and 2 bases, there was a span of 0 bases. The CDR3 spans 11 residues. This sample is drawn from a study of siplizumab effects on memory and regulatory T cells. Sequenced material: CD4+ T cells sorted from blood. The J gene is TRBJ2-3, the V gene TRBV11-2; D gene unclear. The sequence was collected from a human donor in good health. This CDR3 reads CASSFTDTQYF. CDR3 DNA: TGTGCCAGCAGCTTCACAGATACGCAGTATTTT.